A single sample is the source of the 3 T cell receptor beta chains below, sequenced in a study of cytomegalovirus exposure and HLA in healthy donors. The PCR made use of 60 Vbeta and 13 Jbeta primers. Assay used: immunoSEQ multiplex PCR; TCRdb lists only in-frame clones, some missing. Found here are some 180,000 clones, more than 60% of them singletons; the top ten hold 1.4%. The sequencing input was PBMCs. These receptors originate from a man in his late teens or twenties in good health and CMV-seronegative.

The chain couples TRBV7-9 to TRBJ2-5; tentative D call: TRBD1 (6 bases). The CDR3 is made up of 15 amino acids. Looked up from germline, CDR1 is SEHNR and CDR2 is FQNEAQ (reference sequence). V lost 5 bases to trimming and J lost 1 base, with 14 bases between them. CDR3 sequence (DNA): TGTGCCAGCAGCCACAAGGTCAGGGGCCAAGAGACCCAGTACTTC. Protein: CASSHKVRGQETQYF.

The rearrangement joins TRBV6-5 to TRBJ2-1; 7 nucleotides align to TRBD2. Germline CDR1 is MNHEY and CDR2 is SVGAGI. The CDR3 has 16 amino acids. V was clipped by 0 bases and J by 7 bases; unmatched bases: 9. CDR3 sequence reads: CASSYSSGGSLNEQFF. For the CDR3, the DNA is TGTGCCAGCAGTTACTCGTCGGGGGGTTCACTAAATGAGCAGTTCTTC.

The sample holds a few counts of this clone. This chain links TRBV6-6 with TRBJ1-5; D perhaps matches TRBD1 (6 bases). This CDR3 is built from 13 residues. Germline values: CDR1 MNHNY, CDR2 SVGAGI (reference sequence). V lost 6 bases to trimming and J lost 4 bases, with 10 bases between them. The DNA of the CDR3 is TGTGCCAGCAGCCTGACAGGTAATCAGCCCCAGCATTTT. Encoded protein: CASSLTGNQPQHF.